This is a list of T cell receptor beta chains from one sample in a study of blood T cell repertoires in COVID-19. Clones were read by immunoSEQ multiplex PCR, and TCRdb kept only the in-frame ones, dropping some. The sample has about 480,000 clones, approximately 88% seen once. Material for sequencing was PBMCs or T cells enriched from blood (not recorded which). These receptors were taken from a woman in her thirties or forties who had recovered from COVID-19. Both conserved end residues are part of each CDR3. The order of the fields is D gene, clone size, V gene, J gene, CDR3 DNA, CDR3 protein. D genes are given only for firm matches. Part of the rows lack a size; the others show once, few, many or a class for expanded clones.

-	-	TRBV14	TRBJ2-3	TGTGCCAGCAGCCAAGAAGAAGCCTCCCCCGATACGCAGTATTTT	CASSQEEASPDTQYF
-	-	TRBV7-9	TRBJ2-3	TGTGCCAGCAGCTTATCAGGCACAGATACGCAGTATTTT	CASSLSGTDTQYF
-	-	TRBV7-9	TRBJ2-7	TGTGCCAGCAGAAACGGCTACGAGCAGTACTTC	CASRNGYEQYF
TRBD1	-	TRBV6-5	TRBJ2-2	TGTGCCAGCCCGCACAGGGGGCGCCGAACCGGGGAGCTGTTTTTT	CASPHRGRRTGELFF
-	-	TRBV7-2	TRBJ2-7	TGTGCCAGCAGCTTAGTACGACAGAATTACGAGCAGTACTTC	CASSLVRQNYEQYF
TRBD2	-	TRBV20-1	TRBJ2-3	TGCAGTGCTAGTATTGGGACTAGCGGGAGAGGGGATACGCAGTATTTT	CSASIGTSGRGDTQYF
TRBD1	-	TRBV6-2/TRBV6-3	TRBJ2-1	TGTGCCAGCAGCCCCTCCCTGTACAGGGGGCCCTACAATGAGCAGTTCTTC	CASSPSLYRGPYNEQFF
TRBD1	-	TRBV11-2	TRBJ2-7	TGTGCCAGCAGCCTCGGACAGGGGGCCTCCTACGAGCAGTACTTC	CASSLGQGASYEQYF
TRBD1	-	TRBV5-5	TRBJ1-4	TGTGCCAGCAGCTTGGGGGGCAGGGGGTCTAATGAAAAACTGTTTTTT	CASSLGGRGSNEKLFF
TRBD1	-	TRBV6-5	TRBJ2-1	TGTGCCAGCAGTTACAGGGACAGTTACAATGAGCAGTTCTTC	CASSYRDSYNEQFF
-	once	TRBV7-6	TRBJ2-7	TGTGCCAGCAGCCCAGTCGGGGAACCCTACGAGCAGTACTTC	CASSPVGEPYEQYF
-	-	TRBV6-5	TRBJ1-5	TGTGCCAGCAGTTACCCCGACAGGATCCGGCCCCAGCATTTT	CASSYPDRIRPQHF
-	once	TRBV6-5	TRBJ2-7	TGTGCCAGCAGCAAAAACTTTTACGAGCAGTACTTC	CASSKNFYEQYF
TRBD1	few	TRBV27	TRBJ2-7	TGTGCCAGCAGTTATATACAGGGGTACGAGCAGTACTTC	CASSYIQGYEQYF
TRBD1	few	TRBV7-2	TRBJ2-7	TGTGCCAGCAGCAAGACAGGGGGCAGGCACGAGCAGTACTTC	CASSKTGGRHEQYF
-	-	TRBV30	TRBJ2-7	TGTGCCTGGAGTGTACGGGATAGCGCAACCTACGAGCAGTACTTC	CAWSVRDSATYEQYF
TRBD2	-	TRBV7-9	TRBJ2-1	TGTGCCAGCAGCTTAGCGCTAGGAGCGGGAGGGCAATCTGAGCAGTTCTTC	CASSLALGAGGQSEQFF
-	-	TRBV5-4	TRBJ1-2	TGTGCCAGCAGCCCGAGGCCTACGGATGGCTACACCTTC	CASSPRPTDGYTF
-	-	TRBV6-5	TRBJ1-1	TGTGCCAGCAGTCCCCCCCCGTCCTGGAACACTGAAGCTTTCTTT	CASSPPPSWNTEAFF
TRBD1	-	TRBV6-5	TRBJ1-1	TGTGCCAGCAGTTGGGACAGTACTACTCTTGAAGCTTTCTTT	CASSWDSTTLEAFF
TRBD1	-	TRBV24-1	TRBJ2-7	TGTGCCACCAGTGACTCTGGGACAGGCGACTACGAGCAGTACTTC	CATSDSGTGDYEQYF
-	-	TRBV19	TRBJ1-4	TGTGCCAGTAGTCCGAGCGGGATGAACAATGAAAAACTGTTTTTT	CASSPSGMNNEKLFF
TRBD2	-	TRBV5-1	TRBJ2-7	TGCGCCAGCAGCTTGGCCCTGGGAGGGCAGGAGGACGAGCAGTACTTC	CASSLALGGQEDEQYF
TRBD1	-	TRBV5-1	TRBJ2-1	TGCGCCAGCAGCTTGGGACAGGGTTACAATGAGCAGTTCTTC	CASSLGQGYNEQFF
-	-	TRBV9	TRBJ1-1	TGTGCCAGCAGCGCGACAGCCATGAACACTGAAGCTTTCTTT	CASSATAMNTEAFF
-	-	TRBV19	TRBJ1-4	TGTGCCAGTACCGCTTCCCCGCGGGGGACTAATGAAAAACTGTTTTTT	CASTASPRGTNEKLFF
TRBD1	-	TRBV24-1	TRBJ2-7	TGTGCCACCAGTGATGCCGGGACAGGGTACGAGCAGTACTTC	CATSDAGTGYEQYF
-	few	TRBV4-3	TRBJ1-1	TGCGCCAGCAGCCAAGAATACATGAACACTGAAGCTTTCTTT	CASSQEYMNTEAFF
TRBD2	-	TRBV7-2	TRBJ2-5	TGTGCCAGCAGCTCGGGACTACAAGAGACCCAGTACTTC	CASSSGLQETQYF
TRBD2	-	TRBV23-1	TRBJ2-1	TGCGCCAGCAGTCTAGAACATCCCGGGACTAGCGGGAGGGCTGGGGGTCGCAATGAGCAGTTCTTC	CASSLEHPGTSGRAGGRNEQFF
TRBD1	-	TRBV27	TRBJ1-5	TGTGCCAGCAGTTTAGGACAGGGGGGCAATCAGCCCCAGCATTTT	CASSLGQGGNQPQHF
-	once	TRBV19	TRBJ2-7	TGTGCCAGTAGTATGGGGCAGGGATTGAGCGAGCAGTACTTC	CASSMGQGLSEQYF
TRBD2	-	TRBV4-3	TRBJ2-1	TGCGCCAGCAGCCAGGTGATAGCGGGAGGGGGCAATGAGCAGTTCTTC	CASSQVIAGGGNEQFF
-	-	TRBV2	TRBJ2-1	TGTGCCAGCAGGCGAGTTAGCGGTGAGGGGGAGCAGTTCTTC	CASRRVSGEGEQFF
-	-	TRBV7-8	TRBJ2-1	TGTGCCAGCAGCTCCCTACTGCGTAATGAGCAGTTCTTC	CASSSLLRNEQFF
-	-	TRBV12-3/TRBV12-4	TRBJ2-7	TGTGCCAGCAGTTTTCTCTCCTACGAGCAGTACTTC	CASSFLSYEQYF
-	once	TRBV27	TRBJ1-3	TGTGCCAGCCAACCGGACATTCGCTCTGGAAACACCATATATTTT	CASQPDIRSGNTIYF